The 5 T cell receptor beta chains presented below share a single source sample, sequenced in a study of cytomegalovirus exposure and HLA in healthy donors. TCRdb's copy holds only in-frame clones and misses some; the assay was immunoSEQ multiplex PCR. The table shows over 200,000 clones, with 83% occurring only once. The sequenced sample consisted of PBMCs. The origin of the receptors is a woman younger than 30 in good health and CMV-seronegative.

The genes are TRBV18 and TRBJ2-1; 10 nucleotides align to TRBD2. The V gene end was trimmed by 3 bases and the J gene end by 4 bases; junction bases not matched to a gene: 6. Germline V CDR1 and CDR2: KGHSH, LQKENI. This CDR3 spans 16 amino acids. The CDR3 DNA reads as TGTGCCAGCTCACCGCCGACTAGCGGGTGGTACAATGAGCAGTTCTTC. This gives the protein CASSPPTSGWYNEQFF. Using reference TRBV18 and TRBJ2-1 for the parts outside the CDR3, the full variable domain is NAGVMQNPRHLVRRRGQEARLRCSPMKGHSHVYWYRQLPEEGLKFMVYLQKENIIDESGMPKERFSAEFPKEGPSILRIQQVVRGDSAAYFCASSPPTSGWYNEQFFGPGTRLTVL.

The chain combines TRBV2 with TRBJ2-2; D is unresolved. The CDR3 is 16 amino acids. CDR1 and CDR2 (germline): SNHLY, FYNNEI. Trimming shortened V by 6 bases and J by 4 bases, and 18 bases separated the two germline ends. The DNA for the CDR3 is TGTGCCAGCAGCAACCGGGCCCAACAACCCACCGGGGAGCTGTTTTTT. Its protein product is CASSNRAQQPTGELFF.

The chain carries TRBV6-1 and TRBJ1-1; the match to TRBD1 covers 7 bases. There are 15 residues in the CDR3. CDR1 is MNHNS and CDR2 is SASEGT in the germline V gene. The junction had 16 bases not matched to a gene; V was cut back by 11 bases and J by 4 bases. CDR3 sequence: CAGRPNRGSGTEAFF. The DNA for the CDR3 is TGTGCCGGACGACCGAACAGGGGATCGGGCACTGAAGCTTTCTTT.

The chain has TRBV9 and TRBJ2-7; D gene unclear. The germline V gene encodes CDR1 SGDLS and CDR2 YYNGEE. With 0 bases removed from V and 7 bases from J, the gap between germline ends came to 11 bases. The CDR3 is 13 residues long. CDR3 sequence (DNA): TGTGCCAGCAGCGTAGGGGTAGTGGGGGAGCAGTACTTC. This codes for CASSVGVVGEQYF.

The V call is TRBV28, the J call TRBJ1-4; 7 bases match TRBD1. V lost 3 bases and J lost 7; bases outside the gene matches: 11. The germline CDR1 and CDR2 sequences are MDHEN and SYDVKM. The CDR3 covers 16 residues. CDR3 region: CASSFRTGTVSEKLFF. For the CDR3, the DNA is TGTGCCAGCAGTTTCAGGACCGGGACAGTGAGTGAAAAACTGTTTTTT.